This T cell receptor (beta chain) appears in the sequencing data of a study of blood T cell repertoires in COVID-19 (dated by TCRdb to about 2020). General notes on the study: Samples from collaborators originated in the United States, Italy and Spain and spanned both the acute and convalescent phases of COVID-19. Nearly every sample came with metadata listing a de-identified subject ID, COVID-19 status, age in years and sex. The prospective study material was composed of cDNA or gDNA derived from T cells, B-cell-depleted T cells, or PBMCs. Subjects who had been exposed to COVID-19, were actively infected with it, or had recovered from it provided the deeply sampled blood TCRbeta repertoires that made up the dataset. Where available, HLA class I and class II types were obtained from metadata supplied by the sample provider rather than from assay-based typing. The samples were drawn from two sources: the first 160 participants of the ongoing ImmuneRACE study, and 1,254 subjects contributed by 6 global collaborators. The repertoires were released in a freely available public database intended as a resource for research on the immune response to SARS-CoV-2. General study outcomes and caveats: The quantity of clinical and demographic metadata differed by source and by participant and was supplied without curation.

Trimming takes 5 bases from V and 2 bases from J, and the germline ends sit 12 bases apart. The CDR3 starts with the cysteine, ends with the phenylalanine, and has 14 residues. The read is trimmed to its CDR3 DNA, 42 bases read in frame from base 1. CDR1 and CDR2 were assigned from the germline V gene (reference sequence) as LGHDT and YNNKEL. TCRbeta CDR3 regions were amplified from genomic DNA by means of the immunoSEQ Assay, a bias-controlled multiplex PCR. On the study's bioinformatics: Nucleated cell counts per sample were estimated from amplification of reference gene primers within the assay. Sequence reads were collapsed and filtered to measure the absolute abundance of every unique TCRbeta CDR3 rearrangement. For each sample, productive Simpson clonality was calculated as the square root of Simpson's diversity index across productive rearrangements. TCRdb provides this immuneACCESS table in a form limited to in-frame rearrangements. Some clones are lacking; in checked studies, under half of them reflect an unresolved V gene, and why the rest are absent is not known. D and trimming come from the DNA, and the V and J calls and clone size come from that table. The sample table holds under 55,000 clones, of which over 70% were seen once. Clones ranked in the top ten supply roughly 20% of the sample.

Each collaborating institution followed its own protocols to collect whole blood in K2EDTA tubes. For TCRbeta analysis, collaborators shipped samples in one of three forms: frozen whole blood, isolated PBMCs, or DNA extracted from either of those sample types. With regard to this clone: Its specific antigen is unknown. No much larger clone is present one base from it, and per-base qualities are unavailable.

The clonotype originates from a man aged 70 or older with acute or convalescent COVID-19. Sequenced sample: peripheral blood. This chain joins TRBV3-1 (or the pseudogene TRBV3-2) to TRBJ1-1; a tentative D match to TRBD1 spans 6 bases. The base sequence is TGTGCCAGCAGCTCACAGGGTTACAACACTGAAGCTTTCTTT. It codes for CASSSQGYNTEAFF.